The T cell receptor beta chain under discussion was sequenced for a study of identical twins (dated by TCRdb to the mid-2010s). About the investigation overall: The study deep-sequenced TCR alpha and beta repertoires from monozygotic twins, unrelated adults of various ages and cord blood to test whether fetal clonotypes persist. To rule out contamination, replicate twin experiments were performed at different times with different library preparation protocols. Beyond this particular receptor, the publication reports: Compared with coincidental sharing between unrelated individuals, out-of-frame TCR alpha sequences shared between twins showed an excess of sequences with low generation probability. In beta out-of-frame sequences, excess twin sharing was weaker, because having fewer shared sequences lowered the signal-to-noise ratio. Abundant cord blood beta clonotypes carried fewer insertions; young adult naive repertoires showed a weaker similar trend, while memory repertoires showed none. Invariant T cells such as MAIT and iNKT could partly confound zero-insertion analyses, although diverse VJ usage argued against such confounding for most clonotypes. Out-of-frame TCR alpha sharing in monozygotic twins was systematically underestimated by recombination models, whereas sharing between unrelated individuals was in agreement with the recombination models. Because the same donors could not be followed over many years, the conclusions relied on cross-sectional statistical analysis.

Note on this clonotype: Its cognate antigen has yet to be identified. Nothing much larger sits one base from this clone, and base qualities are not available.

Inclusive of the bounding cysteine and phenylalanine, the CDR3 is 15 residues long. Just the 45-base CDR3 DNA is kept, in frame starting at base 1. CDR1 and CDR2 are drawn from the germline V gene: SGHRS, YFSETQ. Trimming removed 1 base from V and 3 bases from J, leaving 10 bases between the germline ends. Receptor amplification or capture employed 5' RACE. TCRdb lists the instrument as Illumina HiSeq 2000. A universal primer binding site was added through template switching, and the final cDNA carried a unique molecular identifier so that TCR cDNA molecules could be counted accurately. First-strand cDNA for TCR alpha and beta chains was synthesized from specific primers in the conserved constant-segment region. To control for contamination, each cDNA library was double barcoded with a SMART-Mk sample barcode plus Illumina barcodes. TruSeq adapter sequences and Illumina sample barcodes were added in two successive PCR steps. TCR alpha and beta cDNA libraries were sequenced on the Illumina HiSeq platform with custom primers. The paper's data handling went like this. MiGEC processed the raw reads to extract unique molecular identifiers, while MiXCR was used to determine the CDR3 positions. For each individual, recombination models were inferred using an EM algorithm with the repgenHMM and IGoR tools. Shared clonotype analysis was performed with the tcR package in R, normalizing sharing by the product of cloneset sizes. Out-of-frame nonproductive sequences were analyzed to study raw recombination free of thymic and clonal selection effects. TCRdb reprocessed the public reads (quality trimming at Q25 with fastp, clone calling with MiXCR) and kept in-frame beta chains. Entries that share a CDR3 protein sequence are merged under the most common genes and DNA. The V and J calls shown here were made by TCRdb, not taken from the authors' results. Counted in this sample were about 570,000 distinct CDR3 sequences; nearly 10% of them appeared once. Of the sample, around 3% is held by the ten largest clones.

Only healthy Caucasian donors were included. Three pairs of female monozygotic twins, all aged about 18 to 30 years, made up the twin cohort. Peripheral blood mononuclear cells were used as the source from which RNA for TCR libraries was isolated. The same sample was also used in a study of yellow fever vaccine responses in identical twins. From the second report: According to the authors, the vaccine-induced T cell response in identical twins seemed to be partly convergent and partly specific to each individual. In the study, vaccine-responding T cell clones were precisely tracked in identical twins.

The receptor was isolated from a woman aged 18-29 years in good health. Material: PBMCs. The chain couples TRBV5-1 to TRBJ2-2; the D gene is tentatively TRBD1 or TRBD2, each matching 5 bases. For the CDR3, the sequence is CASSLSGQDTGELFF. In nucleotide form, the sequence is TGCGCCAGCAGCTTGTCGGGGCAGGACACCGGGGAGCTGTTTTTT.